This TCR beta chain emerged from a study of blood T cell repertoires in COVID-19. The overall study: Italy, Spain and the United States were the sources of the convalescent and acute COVID-19 samples. Nucleic acid was either cDNA or gDNA, and it came from T cells, B-cell-depleted T cells, or PBMCs.

How the authors handled the data: Amplification of reference gene primers was used by the study to estimate nucleated cell counts. Clones were sequenced by immunoSEQ multiplex PCR, and TCRdb holds only the in-frame ones, with some missing. V, J and clone size are those of that table, while D and trimming were read from the DNA. The sample carries about 280,000 clones, roughly 90% recorded once. CDR1 and CDR2 from the germline V gene are MNHEY and SVGAGI. The CDR3 extends over 13 amino acids. Patients from Seattle were sampled longitudinally, starting during active infection. This chain links TRBV6-5 with TRBJ2-6; D is uncertain. Specimen: peripheral blood. This clonotype originated in a woman aged 25 to 39 with COVID-19, enrolled during active disease. CDR3 in amino acids: CFIQHSGANVLTF. The CDR3 DNA is TGTTTCATACAGCACTCTGGGGCCAACGTCCTGACTTTC.